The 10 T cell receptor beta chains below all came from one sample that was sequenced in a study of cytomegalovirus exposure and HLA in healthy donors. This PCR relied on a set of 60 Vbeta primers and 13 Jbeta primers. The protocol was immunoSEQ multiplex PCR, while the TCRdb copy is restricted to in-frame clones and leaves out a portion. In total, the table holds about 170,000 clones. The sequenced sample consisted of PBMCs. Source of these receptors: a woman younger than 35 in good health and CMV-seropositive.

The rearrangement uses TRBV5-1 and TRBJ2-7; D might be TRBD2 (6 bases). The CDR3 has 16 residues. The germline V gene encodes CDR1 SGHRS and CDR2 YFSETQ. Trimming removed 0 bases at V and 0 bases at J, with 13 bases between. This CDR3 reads CASSLAGLTPSYEQYF. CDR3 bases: TGCGCCAGCAGCTTGGCGGGACTTACTCCCTCCTACGAGCAGTACTTC.

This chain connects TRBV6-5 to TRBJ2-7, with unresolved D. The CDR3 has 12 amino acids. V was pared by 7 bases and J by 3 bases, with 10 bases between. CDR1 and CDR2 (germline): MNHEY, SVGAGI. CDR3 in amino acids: CASTSLLYEQYF. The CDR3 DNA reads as TGTGCCAGCACAAGTTTACTCTACGAGCAGTACTTC.

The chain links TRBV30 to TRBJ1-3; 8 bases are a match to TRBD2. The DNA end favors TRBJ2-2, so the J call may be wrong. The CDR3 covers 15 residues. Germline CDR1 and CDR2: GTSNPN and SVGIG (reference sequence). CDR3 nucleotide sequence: TGTGCCTGGAGAGGTGGTAGCGGGGTGGCCGGGGAGCTGTTTTTT. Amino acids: CAWRGGSGVAGELFF.

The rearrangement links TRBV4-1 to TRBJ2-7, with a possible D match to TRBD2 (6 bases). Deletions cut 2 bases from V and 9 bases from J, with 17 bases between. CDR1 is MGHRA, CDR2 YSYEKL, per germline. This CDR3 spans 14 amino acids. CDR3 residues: CASSQSRTTEGQYF. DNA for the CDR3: TGCGCCAGCAGCCAATCCCGGACGACGGAGGGGCAGTACTTC.

CDR3 bases: TGTGCCAGCAAGGGGGGGGGAAAAAACACCGGGGAGCTGTTTTTT. Translation gives CASKGGGKNTGELFF. V and J are TRBV5-6 and TRBJ2-2, with D perhaps TRBD2 (7 bases). This CDR3 comprises 15 residues. The V end was cut by 6 bases, the J end by 2 bases, with 14 bases between. In germline, CDR1 is SGHDT, CDR2 YYEEEE.

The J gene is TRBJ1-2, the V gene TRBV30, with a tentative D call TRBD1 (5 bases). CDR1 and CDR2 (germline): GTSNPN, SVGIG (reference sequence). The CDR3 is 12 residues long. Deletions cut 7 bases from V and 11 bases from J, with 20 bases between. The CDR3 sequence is CASQRDDEVYTF. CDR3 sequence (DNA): TGTGCCTCCCAGCGGGACGATGAGGTTTACACCTTC.

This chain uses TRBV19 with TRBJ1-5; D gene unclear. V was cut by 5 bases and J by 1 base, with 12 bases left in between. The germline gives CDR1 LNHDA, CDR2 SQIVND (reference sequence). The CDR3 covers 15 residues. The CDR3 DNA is TGTGCCAGTAGTCCAGGACTGACCAGCAATCAGCCCCAGCATTTT. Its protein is CASSPGLTSNQPQHF.

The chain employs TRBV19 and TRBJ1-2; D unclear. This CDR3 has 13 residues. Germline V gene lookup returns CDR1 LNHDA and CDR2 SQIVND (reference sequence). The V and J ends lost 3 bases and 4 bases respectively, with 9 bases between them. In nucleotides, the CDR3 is TGTGCCAGTAGTATCCAGGAATTCTATGGCTACACCTTC. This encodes CASSIQEFYGYTF.

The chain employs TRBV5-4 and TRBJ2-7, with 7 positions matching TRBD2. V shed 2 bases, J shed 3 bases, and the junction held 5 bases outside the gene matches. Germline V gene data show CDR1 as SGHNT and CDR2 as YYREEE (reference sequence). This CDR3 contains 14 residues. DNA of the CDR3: TGTGCCAGCAGCTTTCGGGGGGATTTCTACGAGCAGTACTTC. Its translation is CASSFRGDFYEQYF.

CDR3 loop: CASWPRTPGNGYTF. CDR3 DNA sequence: TGTGCCAGCTGGCCACGTACCCCGGGGAATGGCTACACCTTC. The chain combines TRBV7-2 with TRBJ1-2; D remains unclear. Trimming took off 8 bases at V and 6 bases at J, with 19 bases between the two ends. Germline V gene lookup returns CDR1 SGHTA and CDR2 FQGNSA. This CDR3 is 14 amino acids long.